This TCR beta chain derives from a study of fetal regulatory T cell absence and autoimmunity. Turning to the study itself: The IPEX patients lacked clinical diabetes but had exocrine pancreas autoimmunity. Regarding the study as a whole: Some top pancreas TCR clones were over 100-fold enriched versus cord blood.

Assay used: immunoSEQ multiplex PCR; TCRdb lists only in-frame clones, some missing. The table records approximately 49,000 clones, 70% to 85% of them present only once. The length of the CDR3 is 16 residues. V lost 5 bases and J lost 2; bases outside the gene matches: 8. Germline V gene lookup returns CDR1 SEHNR and CDR2 FQNEAQ (reference sequence). A remark on this clone: The antigen remains unidentified.

V gene TRBV7-9 combines with J gene TRBJ2-2; 7 nucleotides match TRBD2. This TCR came from a newborn boy with IPEX syndrome. Sequencing was performed on cord blood. CDR3 sequence: CASSPIGGENTGELFF. In DNA form, the CDR3 reads TGTGCCAGCAGCCCGATTGGGGGGGAAAACACCGGGGAGCTGTTTTTT.